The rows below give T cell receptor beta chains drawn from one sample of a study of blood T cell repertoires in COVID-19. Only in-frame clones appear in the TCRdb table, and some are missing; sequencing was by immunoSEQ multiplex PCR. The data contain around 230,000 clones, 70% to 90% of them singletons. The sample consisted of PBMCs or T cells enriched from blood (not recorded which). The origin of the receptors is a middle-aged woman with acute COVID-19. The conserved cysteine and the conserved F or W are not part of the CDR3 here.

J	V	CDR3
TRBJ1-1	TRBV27	AKLQTFGENTEAF
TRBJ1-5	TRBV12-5	ASGPTTGYQPQH
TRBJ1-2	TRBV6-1	ASSDTGRLGGYT
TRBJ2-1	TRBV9	ASSALTSGSPYNEQF
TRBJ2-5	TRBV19	ASSTPGLARQETQY
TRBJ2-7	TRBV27	ASSLSFADRDYEQY
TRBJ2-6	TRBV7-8	ASSLVTGGAGANVLT
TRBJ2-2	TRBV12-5	ASGWRNTGELF
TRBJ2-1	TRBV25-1	ASSGLSTSGRGKGQF
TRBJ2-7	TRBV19	ASSSQDRGFEQY
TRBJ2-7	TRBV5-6	ASSIRGSSYEQY
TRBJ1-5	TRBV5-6	ASSLGISLNQPQH
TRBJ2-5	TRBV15	ATSKGGPGQETQY
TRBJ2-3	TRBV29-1	SYLAGVVDTQY
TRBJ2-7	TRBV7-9	ASSLGGQGYEQY
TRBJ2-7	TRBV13	ASSLGGQGWHEQY
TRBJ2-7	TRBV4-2	ASSQELLAGASYEQY
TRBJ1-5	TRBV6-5	ASSGATGSNQPQH
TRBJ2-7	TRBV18	ASSPISSYEQY
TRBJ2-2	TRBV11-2	ASSLTSGSLTGELF
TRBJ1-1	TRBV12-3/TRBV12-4	ASSLGGVTEAF
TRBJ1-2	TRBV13	ASSIGTGGSRYT
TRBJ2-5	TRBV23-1	ASSQGDTEVGETQY
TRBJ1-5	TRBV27	ASSLWAGNQPQH
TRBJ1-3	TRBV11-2	ASSLGRRNTIY
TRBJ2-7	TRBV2	ASSEYGTAAYEQY
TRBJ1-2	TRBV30	ARDGGGRGYT